Presented here are 25 T cell receptor beta chains from one specimen sequenced in a study of T cell repertoires in cytomegalovirus infection (dated by TCRdb to the late 2010s). No cognate antigen is known for these TCRs. The treatment or condition label of this sample denotes: in vitro stimulation with specific CMV peptide epitopes to enrich CMV-specific T cells. For sequencing, an Illumina HiSeq 1500 was employed. TCRdb reworked the public reads: Q25 trimming with fastp, MiXCR clone assembly, productive beta chains retained. Every CDR3 protein is listed once, alongside the most common genes and DNA of its rows. This sample has hundreds of thousands of distinct CDR3 sequences in its table, and over 25% of those were observed once. The ten largest clones take up 9.5% to 15% of the sample. Sequences were derived from cultured CD8+ T cells from PBMCs, sampled from culture after CMV antigen stimulation. All receptors come from a human donor in good health (CMV status not recorded). Some clones in this sample may be carry-over from other donors' samples.

This clonotype was seen many times. Here the CDR3 reads CASSYGTVTEAFF. CDR3 in DNA: TGTGCCAGCAGTTACGGGACCGTCACTGAAGCTTTCTTT. V usage is TRBV12-3 or TRBV12-4 and J usage is TRBJ1-1; a possible D gene is TRBD1 (5 bases). Deletions cut 4 bases from V and 4 bases from J, with 10 bases between. This CDR3 region has 13 residues.

The V and J genes are TRBV5-6 and TRBJ2-2; tentative D call: TRBD2 (6 bases). CDR1 is SGHDT and CDR2 is YYEEEE in the germline V gene. The germline V and J ends were trimmed by 0 bases and 4 bases, with 16 bases remaining between them. CDR3 length equals 17 residues. The CDR3 region has the DNA TGTGCCAGCAGCTTGGAGGCGTGGCGGGGAGTCACCGGGGAGCTGTTTTTT. Its translation: CASSLEAWRGVTGELFF.

This chain joins TRBV6-5 and TRBJ2-7; possibly TRBD1 for D (5 bases). Deletions cut 2 bases from V and 0 bases from J, with 8 bases between. Germline CDR1 is MNHEY and CDR2 is SVGAGI. The CDR3 is 14 amino acids. CDR3 sequence (DNA): TGTGCCAGCAGTTACGACAGTTCCTCCTACGAGCAGTACGTC. Residues: CASSYDSSSYEQYV.

This sequence joins TRBV10-3 and TRBJ2-5; 12 positions match TRBD1. This CDR3 is 12 amino acids long. V shed 10 bases, J shed 6 bases, and the junction held 3 bases outside the gene matches. Germline V gene data show CDR1 as ENHRY and CDR2 as SYGVKD. CDR3 in DNA: TGTGCCAGCCGGGACAGGGGGCAGACCCAGTACTTC. Amino acids: CASRDRGQTQYF.

This sequence joins TRBV27 and TRBJ2-1; D not certain. This CDR3 region has 15 residues. With 7 bases removed from V and 0 bases from J, the gap between germline ends came to 13 bases. Germline V gene lookup returns CDR1 MNHEY and CDR2 SMNVEV (reference sequence). CDR3 DNA: TGTGCCAGCAATGTCGACTGGAGCTCCTACAATGAGCAGTTCTTC. Translated: CASNVDWSSYNEQFF.

The rearrangement links TRBV27 to TRBJ1-2; 8 nucleotides agree with TRBD1. The germline CDR1 and CDR2 sequences are MNHEY and SMNVEV (reference sequence). The V gene end was trimmed by 4 bases and the J gene end by 6 bases; junction bases not matched to a gene: 16. The CDR3 contains 17 residues. CDR3 residues: CASSSSLGQGSLDGYTF. The CDR3 DNA reads as TGTGCCAGCAGTTCATCCCTTGGACAGGGATCCCTTGATGGCTACACCTTC.

This sequence joins TRBV7-9 and TRBJ1-4, with 9 bases fitting TRBD1. The CDR3 extends over 14 amino acids. The V segment lost 6 bases and the J segment 8 bases; nucleotides outside the gene matches: 7. Germline V gene data show CDR1 as SEHNR and CDR2 as FQNEAQ (reference sequence). The CDR3 protein is CASRPQGAREKLFF. CDR3 nucleotide sequence: TGTGCCAGCAGACCACAGGGGGCTAGAGAAAAACTGTTTTTT.

J is TRBJ2-1 and V is TRBV4-1; TRBD1 might be the D (6 bases). Germline loops: CDR1 MGHRA, CDR2 YSYEKL. This CDR3 is 13 amino acids long. V dropped 2 bases and J dropped 10 bases, with 12 bases sitting between them. CDR3 protein: CASSQNSGQEQFF. DNA for the CDR3: TGCGCCAGCAGCCAAAACTCCGGACAGGAGCAGTTCTTC.

This clonotype has just a few counts. This chain connects TRBV7-6 to TRBJ2-1; 13 nucleotides match TRBD2. V lost 5 bases, J lost 10 bases, and 8 bases stayed unmatched. The CDR3 contains 15 residues. CDR1 is SGHVS and CDR2 is FNYEAQ in the germline V gene. The CDR3 region has the DNA TGTGCCAGCAGCCTACTAGCGGGGGGGCCGGGCGAGCAGTTCTTC. It encodes CASSLLAGGPGEQFF.

This chain links TRBV7-9 with TRBJ1-2; 11 bases are a match to TRBD1. CDR1 is SEHNR and CDR2 is FQNEAQ in the germline V gene (reference sequence). CDR3 size: 16 residues. Unmatched junction bases numbered 12, after V lost 6 bases and J lost 6 bases. CDR3 in amino acids: CASSPFPDRGRNGYTF. In DNA, the CDR3 is TGTGCCAGCAGTCCCTTCCCGGACAGGGGGCGGAATGGCTACACCTTC.

The sample holds a few counts of this clonotype. CDR3 nucleotide sequence: TGTGCCAGCAGCTCAAAGACTAGCGGGGCTTCAGATACGCAGTATTTT. It is translated as CASSSKTSGASDTQYF. This chain connects TRBV7-6 to TRBJ2-3; TRBD2 matches 11 bases. Trimming removed 4 bases from V and 4 bases from J; junction bases left unmatched: 7. The CDR3 consists of 16 residues. Germline assignment: CDR1 SGHVS and CDR2 FNYEAQ.

At least ten counts were recorded for this clonotype. The chain combines TRBV6-1 with TRBJ2-1; D may be TRBD2 (6 bases). The CDR3 extends over 13 amino acids. V lost 5 bases, J lost 5 bases, and 10 bases lay in between. Germline-derived CDR1 and CDR2 are MNHNS and SASEGT. The CDR3 is CASSPTGDNEQFF. The CDR3 DNA reads TGTGCCAGCAGTCCCACGGGGGACAATGAGCAGTTCTTC.

This clonotype turned up a few times. The chain links TRBV7-9 to TRBJ2-7; 7 bases map to TRBD1. The CDR3 has 14 residues. V shed 5 bases, J shed 3 bases, and the junction held 7 bases outside the gene matches. The germline V gene encodes CDR1 SEHNR and CDR2 FQNEAQ (reference sequence). CDR3 DNA sequence: TGTGCCAGCAGCCAGACAGGGAAAGACTACGAGCAGTACTTC. Translation: CASSQTGKDYEQYF.

CDR3 sequence (DNA): TGTGCCAGCAGTGCCACAACAGGGGGCAATGAGCAGTTCTTC. Its protein product is CASSATTGGNEQFF. The gene calls are TRBV27 and TRBJ2-1; 8 positions agree with TRBD1. Per the germline V gene, CDR1 is MNHEY and CDR2 is SMNVEV (reference sequence). V trimming: 5 bases; J trimming: 6 bases; junction bases outside the gene matches: 6. This CDR3 comprises 14 residues.

This clonotype showed up just a few times. J is TRBJ2-1 and V is TRBV14, with D perhaps matching TRBD1 (5 bases). Per the germline V gene, CDR1 is SGHDN and CDR2 is FVKESK. Trimming took off 1 base at V and 8 bases at J, with 18 bases between the two ends. The length of the CDR3 is 16 residues. The CDR3 is CASSQAGLGFDDEQFF. Here the CDR3 DNA reads TGTGCCAGCAGCCAAGCAGGGCTAGGGTTTGACGATGAGCAGTTCTTC.

This clonotype was seen many times. This chain connects TRBV12-3 or TRBV12-4 to TRBJ2-7; a weak D match, TRBD1 (6 bases). The V gene lost 6 bases and the J gene lost 5 bases, with 14 bases spanning the gap. This CDR3 is built from 13 residues. The CDR3 region is CASSPATGNEQYF. CDR3 nucleotides: TGTGCCAGCAGCCCAGCCACAGGGAACGAGCAGTACTTC.

V usage is TRBV27 and J usage is TRBJ2-3; 7 nucleotides line up with TRBD2. Trimming at V came to 8 bases and at J to 5 bases, leaving 10 bases not matched to a gene. The CDR3 extends over 14 amino acids. Germline CDR1 reads MNHEY; CDR2 reads SMNVEV (reference sequence). Here the CDR3 DNA reads TGTGCCAGCGGGTCCTTGGGGGGGGGAGATACGCAGTATTTT. It is translated as CASGSLGGGDTQYF.

The CDR3 sequence: CASSYVKGASNTEAFF. The CDR3 bases are TGTGCCAGCAGTTATGTAAAGGGGGCTTCGAACACTGAAGCTTTCTTT. The V and J genes are TRBV6-5 and TRBJ1-1; 7 positions match TRBD1. This CDR3 has 16 amino acids. Trimming cost V 3 bases and J 1 base; bases outside gene matches: 8. CDR1 MNHEY and CDR2 SVGAGI come from the germline V gene.

V gene TRBV27 combines with J gene TRBJ1-2, with D perhaps TRBD1 (5 bases). The CDR3 runs 16 residues. Germline V gives CDR1 MNHEY, CDR2 SMNVEV (reference sequence). The ends were cut back, 6 bases at V and 8 bases at J, with 25 bases in the middle. CDR3 residues: CASSSWGEGGLWGYTF. CDR3 nucleotide sequence: TGTGCCAGCAGCTCATGGGGGGAAGGTGGGCTATGGGGCTACACCTTC.

V and J are TRBV12-3 or TRBV12-4 and TRBJ1-1; D remains unclear. V was cut by 5 bases and J by 7 bases, with 14 bases left in between. The CDR3 consists of 13 residues. For the CDR3, the DNA is TGTGCCAGCAGTACCGGTGCGGCCGTTGAAGCTTTCTTT. This gives the protein CASSTGAAVEAFF.

This clonotype came up a few times. This chain uses TRBV10-3 with TRBJ2-1; no clear D gene. The CDR3 consists of 16 residues. The V end lost 3 bases, the J end lost 0 bases, and 12 bases lay between the germline ends. Germline CDR1 ENHRY, CDR2 SYGVKD. For the CDR3, the DNA is TGTGCCATCAGTGAAGGATCCCGGAGCTCCTACAATGAGCAGTTCTTC. It encodes CAISEGSRSSYNEQFF.

This clonotype was recorded a few times. The rearrangement links TRBV11-3 to TRBJ2-4; no clear D gene. Trimming cost V 5 bases and J 0 bases, with 14 bases left between them. Germline V CDR1 and CDR2: SGHNT, YENEEA. This CDR3 has 16 residues. CDR3 DNA: TGTGCCAGCAGCACTCGACCGTGGAGAGCCAAAAACATTCAGTACTTC. Amino acids: CASSTRPWRAKNIQYF.

The rearrangement uses TRBV20-1 and TRBJ1-5; D is unresolved. The germline V gene encodes CDR1 DFQATT and CDR2 SNEGSKA (reference sequence). V was clipped by 3 bases and J by 0 bases, with 9 bases between them. The CDR3 extends over 14 amino acids. CDR3: CSASTGNSNQPQHF. CDR3 bases: TGCAGTGCTAGTACGGGGAATAGCAATCAGCCCCAGCATTTT.

The chain recombines TRBV12-3 or TRBV12-4 with TRBJ2-1; 8 bases line up with TRBD1. CDR3 length: 15 residues. The junction had 9 bases not matched to a gene; V was cut back by 5 bases and J by 6 bases. The CDR3 loop is CASSIQGARFNEQFF. Written as DNA, the CDR3 is TGTGCCAGCAGTATCCAGGGGGCGCGGTTCAATGAGCAGTTCTTC.

Only a few counts were recorded for this clonotype. V and J are TRBV29-1 and TRBJ2-2; TRBD1 or TRBD2 may be the D gene (5 bases each). CDR1 is SQVTM, CDR2 ANQGSEA, per germline. Trimming took 5 bases from V and 7 from J, leaving 20 bases between them. CDR3 length: 15 residues. The CDR3 reads CSVLGTQGRSGELFF. The DNA of the CDR3 is TGCAGCGTTTTAGGGACCCAAGGGCGTAGCGGGGAGCTGTTTTTT.